This T cell receptor (beta chain) was sequenced for a study of regulatory T cells in long-lasting Graves disease (dated by TCRdb to 2020 to 2022). For the wider study: Persistent Graves' disease was defined as persistently positive TSH receptor autoantibodies together with antithyroid drug treatment for over 5 years. Patients with persistent Graves' disease were compared with patients with newly diagnosed Graves' disease using TCR sequencing and RNA sequencing of peripheral blood. The study was registered as a clinical trial and conducted in China. A total of roughly 33 samples underwent TCR sequencing: about 13 from persistent and roughly 20 from newly diagnosed Graves' disease patients. Antithyroid drugs had been taken for about 9.7 years on average by persistent Graves' disease patients in the clinical cohort.

Library preparation employed multiplex PCR. The run used an Illumina HiSeq 4000. CDR3 regions were amplified by Arm-PCR with iRepertoire HTBI primers to construct TCR beta libraries. Gel purification was performed on PCR products prior to sequencing. Under the source paper's analysis protocol: A total of 62 TRBV and under 15 TRBJ segments were identified across samples and were used for gene usage analysis of CDR3 amino acid clonotypes. COPE and FqMerger were used to merge filtered high-quality paired reads into contigs. BLAST was used to align contigs to the IMGT TRBV, TRBD and TRBJ reference genes, and CDR3 was defined following IMGT. Any clonotype with a frequency above 0.1% was counted as a highly expanded clone. Shannon entropy served as the measure of repertoire diversity, while the Gini coefficient captured V-J evenness. Clonotypes shared by more than one individual were considered public. TCRdb passed the public sequencing reads through fastp at Q25 and MiXCR, retaining productive beta sequences. For every CDR3 protein sequence, its rows merge into one entry that carries the most common genes and DNA. Clone size and V and J calls follow TCRdb, not the original study. Within this sample are some 420,000 distinct CDR3 sequences, with about 20% of them counted one time only. The ten largest make up about an eighth of the sample.

Comments on this clonotype: The target of this receptor is not known. The input lacks base qualities; no much larger clone sits a single base away.

The CDR3 contains 12 residues, cysteine and phenylalanine counted. This entry keeps only the CDR3 DNA: 36 bases, framed from base 1. A distance of 14 bases separates the germline ends of V and J, which lose 5 bases and 12 bases respectively. The germline V gene provides CDR1 MNHNS and CDR2 SASEGT. Per the publication, the time point label means: persistent/refractory GD, antithyroid drugs over 5 years with positive TRAb. For both TCR sequencing and RNA sequencing, RNA was extracted from PBMCs in TRIzol. Graves' disease was diagnosed according to American Thyroid Association guidelines. The patients came from an endocrinology department in Xi'an, China. From each patient, about 9.7 milliliters of peripheral blood was collected into an EDTA anticoagulant tube. Ficoll Paque Plus density gradient separation was used to isolate PBMCs, and no additional T cell sorting was done. An Agilent 2100 Bioanalyzer and agarose gel were used to check RNA quality, while a NanoDrop 2000 measured RNA concentration.

Results the study describes overall, beyond this receptor: Sequencing and analysis were restricted to the TCR beta chain. Because the primary lesion, thyroid tissue, could not be accessed, the study looked at peripheral blood alone. TRBV28, TRBJ1-2 and TRBJ2-5 were preferentially used in persistent disease, while TRBV20-1 and TRBJ2-1 were favored in newly diagnosed disease. The authors acknowledged the small sample size as a limitation that may reduce accuracy. Lower TCR Shannon entropy and fewer highly expanded clones were observed in persistent Graves' disease patients than in newly diagnosed patients, which suggested clonal expansion. More public clonotypes were shared among persistent patients (over 2,500) than among newly diagnosed patients (roughly 1,000).

Specimen: peripheral blood mononuclear cells (PBMCs), collected when the disease was refractory, from a patient treated with antithyroid drugs. This sequence originates from a female donor with Graves disease. In this chain, TRBV6-1 is recombined with TRBJ1-5; the D gene is possibly TRBD1, with 5 bases matching. The CDR3 region has the sequence CASSRIEGFQHF. The DNA is TGTGCCAGCAGTCGTATAGAGGGGTTCCAGCATTTT.